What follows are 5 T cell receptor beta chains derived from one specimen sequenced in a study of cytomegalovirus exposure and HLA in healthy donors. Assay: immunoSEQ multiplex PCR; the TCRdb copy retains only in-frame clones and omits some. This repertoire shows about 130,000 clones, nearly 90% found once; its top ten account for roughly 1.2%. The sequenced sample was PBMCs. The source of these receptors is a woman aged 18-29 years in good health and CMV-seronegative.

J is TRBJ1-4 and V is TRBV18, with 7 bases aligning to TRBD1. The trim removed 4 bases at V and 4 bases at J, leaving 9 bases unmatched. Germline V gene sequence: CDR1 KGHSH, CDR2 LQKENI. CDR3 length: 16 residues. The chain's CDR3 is CASSRAGTEVNEKLFF. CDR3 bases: TGTGCCAGCTCACGAGCCGGGACAGAAGTTAATGAAAAACTGTTTTTT.

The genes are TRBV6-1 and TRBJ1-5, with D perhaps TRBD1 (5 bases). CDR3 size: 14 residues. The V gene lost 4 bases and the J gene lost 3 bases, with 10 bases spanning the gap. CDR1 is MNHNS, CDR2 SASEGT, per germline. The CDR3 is CASSGRQFNQPQHF. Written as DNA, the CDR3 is TGTGCCAGCAGTGGGCGACAGTTCAATCAGCCCCAGCATTTT.

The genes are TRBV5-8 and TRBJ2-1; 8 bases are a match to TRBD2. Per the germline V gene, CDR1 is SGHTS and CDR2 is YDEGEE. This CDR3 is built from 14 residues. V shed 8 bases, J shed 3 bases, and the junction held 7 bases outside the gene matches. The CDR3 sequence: CASRGLADYNEQFF. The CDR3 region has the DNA TGTGCCAGTCGCGGACTAGCAGACTACAATGAGCAGTTCTTC.

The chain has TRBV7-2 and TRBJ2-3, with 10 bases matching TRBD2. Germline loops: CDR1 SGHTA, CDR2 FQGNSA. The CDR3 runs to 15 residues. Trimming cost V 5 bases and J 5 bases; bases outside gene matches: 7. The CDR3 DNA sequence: TGTGCCAGCAGCCAAACTAGCGGGGTGGTAGATACGCAGTATTTT. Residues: CASSQTSGVVDTQYF.

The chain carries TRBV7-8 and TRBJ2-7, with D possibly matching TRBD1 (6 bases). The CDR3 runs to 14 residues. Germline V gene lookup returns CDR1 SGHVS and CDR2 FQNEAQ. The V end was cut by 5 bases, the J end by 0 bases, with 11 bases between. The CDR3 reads CASSLGAGSYEQYF. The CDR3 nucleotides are TGTGCCAGCAGCCTGGGGGCGGGCTCCTACGAGCAGTACTTC.